This T cell receptor (beta chain) was sequenced in a study of blood T cell repertoires in COVID-19. Study-level information: Donors in the United States, Italy and Spain gave samples during acute or convalescent COVID-19. Nucleic acid was either cDNA or gDNA, and it came from T cells, B-cell-depleted T cells, or PBMCs.

Per the original data handling: Amplifying reference gene primers gave estimates of nucleated cell counts. Sequenced by immunoSEQ multiplex PCR; TCRdb stores in-frame clones only, minus some. Clone size and V and J calls were adopted from that table, with D and trimming inferred from the DNA. Of 150,000 to 250,000 clones in the sample, 90% to 95% were seen once. This CDR3 region has 14 residues. CDR1 is MNHEY, CDR2 SVGAGI, per germline. With 6 bases removed from V and 0 bases from J, the gap between germline ends came to 11 bases. Seattle participants joined during active infection and were tracked over time.

The sequence came from a man aged 30-40 years with COVID-19, enrolled during active disease. Sequenced: peripheral blood. The J gene is TRBJ1-2, the V gene TRBV6-5; D possibly corresponds to TRBD1 (5 bases). Here the CDR3 DNA reads TGTGCCAGCAGAGGGCAGGGCCCTAACTATGGCTACACCTTC. Protein product: CASRGQGPNYGYTF.